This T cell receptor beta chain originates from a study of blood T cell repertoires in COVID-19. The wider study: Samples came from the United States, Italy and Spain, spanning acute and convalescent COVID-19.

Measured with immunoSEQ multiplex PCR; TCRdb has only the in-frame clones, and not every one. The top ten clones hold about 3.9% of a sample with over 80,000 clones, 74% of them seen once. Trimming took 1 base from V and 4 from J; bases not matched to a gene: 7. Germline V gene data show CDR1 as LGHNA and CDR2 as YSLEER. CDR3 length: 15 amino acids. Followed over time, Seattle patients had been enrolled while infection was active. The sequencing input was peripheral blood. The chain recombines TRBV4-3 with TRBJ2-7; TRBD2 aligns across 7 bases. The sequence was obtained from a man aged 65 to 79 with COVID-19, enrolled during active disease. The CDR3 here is CASSQGRDYTYEQYF. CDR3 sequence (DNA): TGCGCCAGCAGCCAAGGGCGGGACTACACATACGAGCAGTACTTC.